This TCR beta chain was retrieved from a study of tumor T cells in aggressive B-cell lymphoma. Details on this clone: Compared with germline, one end of the junction differs, possibly owing to a read error. The identical CDR3 is also encoded by other nucleotide sequences in the sample.

This CDR3 region has 14 residues. In germline, CDR1 is SGDLS, CDR2 YYNGEE. Libraries were prepared by immunoSEQ multiplex PCR; TCRdb keeps only in-frame clonotypes and omits some of them. The table has 8,900 or so clones, 70% to 90% seen once. This receptor was obtained from an adult with diffuse large B cell lymphoma. Sequenced: tumor tissue. The gene calls are TRBV9 and TRBJ2-7; 8 nucleotides match TRBD1. The DNA for the CDR3 is TGTGCCAGCAGCAAGGACAGGGCGGGCCACGAGCAGTACTTT. It translates to CASSKDRAGHEQYF.